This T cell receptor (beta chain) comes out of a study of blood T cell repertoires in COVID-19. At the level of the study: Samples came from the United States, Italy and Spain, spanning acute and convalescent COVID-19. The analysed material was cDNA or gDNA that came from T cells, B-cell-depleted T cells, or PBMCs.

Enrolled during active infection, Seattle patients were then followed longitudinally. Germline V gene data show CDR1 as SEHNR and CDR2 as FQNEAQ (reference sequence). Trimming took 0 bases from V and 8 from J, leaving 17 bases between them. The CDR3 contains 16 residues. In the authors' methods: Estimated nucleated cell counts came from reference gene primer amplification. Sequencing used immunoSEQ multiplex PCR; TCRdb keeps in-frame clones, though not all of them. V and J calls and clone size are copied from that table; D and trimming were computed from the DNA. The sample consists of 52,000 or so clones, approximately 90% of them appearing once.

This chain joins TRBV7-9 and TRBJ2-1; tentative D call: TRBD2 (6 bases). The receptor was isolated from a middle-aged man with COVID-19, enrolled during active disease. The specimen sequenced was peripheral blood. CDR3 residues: CASSLAGTRGKYEQFF. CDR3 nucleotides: TGTGCCAGCAGCTTAGCTGGGACTCGCGGGAAGTATGAGCAGTTCTTC.